The 7 T cell receptor beta chains below were found in one sample sequenced in a study of blood T cell repertoires in COVID-19. Assay used: immunoSEQ multiplex PCR; TCRdb lists only in-frame clones, some missing. The sample has 200,000 to 250,000 clones; under 90% are singletons. Sample: PBMCs or T cells enriched from blood (not recorded which). These receptors all come from a woman in her thirties or forties who had been exposed to COVID-19.

This chain joins TRBV5-1 and TRBJ1-6, with D possibly being TRBD1 (5 bases). Trimming cost V 3 bases and J 0 bases, with 13 bases left between them. There are 17 residues in the CDR3. From germline, CDR1 is SGHRS and CDR2 YFSETQ. The CDR3 is CASSSYDGGSYNSPLHF. In DNA form, the CDR3 reads TGCGCCAGCAGCTCATACGACGGGGGCTCCTATAATTCACCCCTCCACTTT.

The chain links TRBV7-8 to TRBJ1-2; D gene ambiguous. V lost 3 bases and J lost 4, with 12 bases in between. Per germline, CDR1 SGHVS and CDR2 FQNEAQ. The CDR3 loop spans 14 amino acids. The CDR3 reads CASSFNSDGYGYTF. DNA for the CDR3: TGTGCCAGCAGCTTCAATAGCGATGGCTATGGCTACACCTTC.

This clone was seen only once. The chain has TRBV11-2 and TRBJ1-1; D is possibly TRBD1 (5 bases). V lost 1 base to trimming and J lost 0 bases, with 12 bases between them. This CDR3 region has 16 residues. Germline lookup yields CDR1 SGHAT and CDR2 FQNNGV. CDR3 DNA: TGTGCCAGCAGCTTAGGCCGGGCAGGGATGAACACTGAAGCTTTCTTT. It translates to CASSLGRAGMNTEAFF.

The rearrangement links TRBV7-8 to TRBJ2-5; weak D call: TRBD1 (6 bases). CDR1 and CDR2 from the germline V gene are SGHVS and FQNEAQ. This CDR3 contains 15 residues. V lost 5 bases and J lost 5, with 18 bases in between. The CDR3 reads CASSPWVQGGETQYF. CDR3 sequence (DNA): TGTGCCAGCAGCCCGTGGGTACAGGGCGGGGAGACCCAGTACTTC.

A single count supports this clone. The chain is built from TRBV7-9 and TRBJ1-1, with D uncertain. V was clipped by 4 bases and J by 1 base, with 19 bases between them. Germline CDR1 is SEHNR and CDR2 is FQNEAQ (reference sequence). CDR3 length equals 17 residues. Here the CDR3 DNA reads TGTGCCAGCAGCTCCGGCGGGGTCCGCAGTAGGAACACTGAAGCTTTCTTT. Its protein product is CASSSGGVRSRNTEAFF.

The CDR3 DNA sequence: TGTGCCAGCAGGGAGGGCGTCGAGACTGAAGCTTTCTTT. Translated, it gives CASREGVETEAFF. The chain couples TRBV2 to TRBJ1-1, with D unresolved. The germline V gene encodes CDR1 SNHLY and CDR2 FYNNEI. CDR3 size: 13 residues. V lost 6 bases to trimming and J lost 5 bases, with 13 bases between them.

This clone was counted a few times. This chain links TRBV30 with TRBJ2-5, with 9 nucleotides matching TRBD2. The V gene's germline CDR1 is GTSNPN and CDR2 SVGIG (reference sequence). The CDR3 is 13 residues long. V lost 8 bases, J lost 2 bases, and 6 bases stayed unmatched. The CDR3, as DNA: TGTGCCCATGCGGGGGGGGGACAAGAGACCCAGTACTTC. Translating it yields CAHAGGGQETQYF.